This T cell receptor (beta chain) comes out of a study of blood T cell repertoires in COVID-19. The overall study: Material from acute and convalescent COVID-19 was sourced from the United States, Italy and Spain. The analysed material was cDNA or gDNA that came from T cells, B-cell-depleted T cells, or PBMCs.

Germline lookup yields CDR1 GTSNPN and CDR2 SVGIG (reference sequence). V lost 5 bases, J lost 6 bases, and 13 bases stayed unmatched. The CDR3 loop spans 14 amino acids. This clone occurred once. Study processing details: Estimation of nucleated cell counts was performed using reference gene primer amplification. Using immunoSEQ multiplex PCR, the repertoire was profiled, and TCRdb retains in-frame clones only, with some absent. The V and J calls and the clone size are those of that table, but D and trimming were determined from the DNA. Of about 190,000 clones in the sample, roughly 90% were seen once.

This receptor was identified in a woman aged 40 to 49 who had recovered from COVID-19. This sequence joins TRBV30 and TRBJ2-7; TRBD1 agrees at 7 bases. The source material was peripheral blood. The CDR3 coding sequence is TGTGCCTGGCACATCCGACAGGGACCCTCCGAGCAGTACTTC. It is translated as CAWHIRQGPSEQYF.